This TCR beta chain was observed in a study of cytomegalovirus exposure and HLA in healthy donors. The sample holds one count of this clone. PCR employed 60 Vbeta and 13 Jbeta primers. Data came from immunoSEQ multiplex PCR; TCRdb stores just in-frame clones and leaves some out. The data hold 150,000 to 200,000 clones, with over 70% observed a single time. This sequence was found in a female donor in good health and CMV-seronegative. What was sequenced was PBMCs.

DNA for the CDR3: TGTGCCAGCAGCGGGGGGGTTGGGATAGGGTATGGCTACACCTTC. Its translation: CASSGGVGIGYGYTF. The chain has TRBV7-8 and TRBJ1-2, with D perhaps matching TRBD1 (5 bases). The CDR3 has 15 residues. CDR1 is SGHVS and CDR2 is FQNEAQ in the germline V gene. Trimming removed 5 bases at V and 5 bases at J, with 18 bases between.